This T cell receptor (beta chain) was sequenced during a study of cytomegalovirus exposure and HLA in healthy donors. V was pared by 2 bases and J by 7 bases, with 12 bases between. Per germline, CDR1 SGHVS and CDR2 FQNEAQ. This CDR3 comprises 13 residues. General study findings and limits: Some TCR beta chains (more than 150 of them) were listed as cytomegalovirus-associated.

As for this clone: Its antigen is unidentified.

Nominally healthy donors were sampled, though unrecorded immune exposures were likely. The PCR used 60 Vbeta and 13 Jbeta primers. Sequencing used immunoSEQ multiplex PCR; TCRdb keeps in-frame clones, though not all of them. The sample yields under 130,000 clones, around two thirds seen once. The chain recombines TRBV7-8 with TRBJ2-7; D is unresolved. The sequencing sample was made of PBMCs. This TCR was sampled from a young man in good health and CMV-seropositive. CDR3: CASSLNLEREQYF. As DNA, the CDR3 is TGTGCCAGCAGCTTAAACTTGGAGAGGGAGCAGTACTTC.